This record concerns one T cell receptor (beta chain) sequence. The data were obtained in a study of Graves' ophthalmopathy and Graves' hyperthyroidism. Amplified material comprised TCR beta CDR3 regions derived from RNA transcripts. HTBI-primed RT-PCR formed the first round, and a multiplex PCR formed the second. TCRdb re-derived calls from the multiplex PCR reads in MiXCR, one entry per CDR3 protein. Among approximately 1.2 million distinct CDR3 sequences, less than 45% were seen once, and the ten largest hold more than 9.5%. Germline CDR1 reads SGHTA; CDR2 reads FQGNSA. CDR3 length: 16 amino acids. V was pared by 5 bases and J by 0 bases, with 5 bases of the junction left unmatched.

This sequence was found in an adult man with Graves' hyperthyroidism. The rearrangement links TRBV7-2 to TRBJ1-5; 9 nucleotides align to TRBD1. The sequencing input was peripheral blood or thyroid tissue (not recorded which). The CDR3, as DNA: TGTGCCAGCAGCCCTCCGGGACAGGGTAGCAATCAGCCCCAGCATTTT. Residues: CASSPPGQGSNQPQHF.